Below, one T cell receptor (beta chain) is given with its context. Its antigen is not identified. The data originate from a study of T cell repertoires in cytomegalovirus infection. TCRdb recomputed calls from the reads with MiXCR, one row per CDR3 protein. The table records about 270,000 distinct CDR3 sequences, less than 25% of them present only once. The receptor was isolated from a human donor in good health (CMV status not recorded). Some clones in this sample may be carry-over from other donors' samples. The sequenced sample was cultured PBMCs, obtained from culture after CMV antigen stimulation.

The CDR3 spells CASARGTQYF. The DNA for the CDR3 is TGTGCCAGCGCCAGAGGGACCCAGTACTTC. The chain carries TRBV12-3 or TRBV12-4 and TRBJ2-5; D is undetermined. V gave up 8 bases and J gave up 7 bases, with 8 bases separating them. CDR3 size: 10 residues.